The 12 T cell receptor beta chains below all came from one sample that was sequenced in a study of blood T cell repertoires in COVID-19 (dated by TCRdb to the early 2020s). Receptor amplification or capture employed the immunoSEQ multiplex PCR assay. Not all clones reach the TCRdb copy of this immuneACCESS table, which keeps in-frame sequences only. Checked studies attribute under half of the gap to unresolved V genes and leave the rest unexplained. Across this sample there are nearly 300,000 clones, with about nine tenths seen only once. The ten largest clones add up to 5.5% to 8.5% of the sample. The sequenced sample was peripheral blood. The receptors were sampled from a woman aged 30 to 39 who had recovered from COVID-19.

V and J are TRBV18 and TRBJ1-5, with a tentative D call TRBD1 (5 bases). Germline CDR1 KGHSH, CDR2 LQKENI. This CDR3 spans 13 amino acids. With 5 bases removed from V and 1 base from J, the gap between germline ends came to 6 bases. CDR3 protein: CASSGQSNQPQHF. CDR3 nucleotide sequence: TGTGCCAGCTCAGGACAAAGCAATCAGCCCCAGCATTTT.

CDR3 amino acids: CAIKSTGRGQETQYF. Written as DNA, the CDR3 is TGTGCCATCAAGAGTACAGGGAGAGGCCAAGAGACCCAGTACTTC. This chain links TRBV10-3 with TRBJ2-5; D perhaps matches TRBD1 (6 bases). Germline values: CDR1 ENHRY, CDR2 SYGVKD. This CDR3 is 15 amino acids long. The V end was cut by 7 bases, the J end by 1 base, with 16 bases between.

The sample holds a few counts of this clone. The chain couples TRBV7-9 to TRBJ1-1; 8 nucleotides agree with TRBD1. The V segment lost 5 bases and the J segment 4 bases; nucleotides outside the gene matches: 9. CDR3 size: 15 residues. Germline-derived CDR1 and CDR2 are SEHNR and FQNEAQ (reference sequence). The CDR3 DNA reads as TGTGCCAGCAGCAATCTAGGACAGGGAGGCACTGAAGCTTTCTTT. Translation gives CASSNLGQGGTEAFF.

V gene TRBV2 combines with J gene TRBJ2-5, with D maybe TRBD1 (6 bases). V lost 3 bases and J 2 bases, leaving 16 bases between the germline ends. Per the germline V gene, CDR1 is SNHLY and CDR2 is FYNNEI. The CDR3 is 16 amino acids. The CDR3 here is CASSEEWTAYQETQYF. In nucleotides, the CDR3 is TGTGCCAGCAGTGAGGAGTGGACAGCATATCAAGAGACCCAGTACTTC.

The chain couples TRBV28 to TRBJ1-2; TRBD1 aligns across 9 bases. The V gene's germline CDR1 is MDHEN and CDR2 SYDVKM. The ends lost 5 bases at V and 6 bases at J; junction bases unmatched: 16. CDR3 size: 17 residues. As DNA, the CDR3 is TGTGCCAGCAGTAGTGGCGGGAACAGGGGGCTTAGGGATGGCTACACCTTC. This translates into CASSSGGNRGLRDGYTF.

The chain links TRBV28 to TRBJ2-2, with a weak D call TRBD1 (5 bases). Germline CDR1 and CDR2: MDHEN and SYDVKM. V shed 5 bases and J shed 9 bases, with 22 bases lying between them. This CDR3 is built from 16 residues. CDR3: CASSALDSPSARELFF. The CDR3, as DNA: TGTGCCAGCAGTGCCCTAGACAGTCCCTCAGCCCGGGAGCTGTTTTTT.

This rearrangement joins TRBV30 to TRBJ2-5; 7 bases agree with TRBD1. The germline V gene has CDR1 GTSNPN and CDR2 SVGIG (reference sequence). The CDR3 has 13 residues. CDR3 DNA sequence: TGTGCGTACACCCGGGACAGTCAAGAGACCCAGTACTTC. Encoded protein: CAYTRDSQETQYF.

V is TRBV5-1 and J is TRBJ1-2; TRBD1 might be the D (6 bases). Trimming removed 7 bases from V and 6 bases from J, with 13 bases in between. This CDR3 spans 12 amino acids. CDR1 SGHRS and CDR2 YFSETQ come from the germline V gene. CDR3 DNA: TGCGCCAGCCGCTCACAGGGAGATGGCTACACCTTC. Encoded protein: CASRSQGDGYTF.

The chain is built from TRBV2 and TRBJ1-1; TRBD1 aligns across 7 bases. CDR1 is SNHLY and CDR2 is FYNNEI in the germline V gene. This CDR3 spans 15 amino acids. The V segment lost 4 bases and the J segment 0 bases; nucleotides outside the gene matches: 5. CDR3 sequence: CASSGPGQMNTEAFF. In nucleotides, the CDR3 is TGTGCCAGCAGTGGACCGGGACAGATGAACACTGAAGCTTTCTTT.

This rearrangement joins TRBV6-5 to TRBJ2-7; 8 bases are shared with TRBD1. Unmatched junction bases numbered 7, after V lost 2 bases and J lost 1 base. The CDR3 covers 16 residues. Germline lookup yields CDR1 MNHEY and CDR2 SVGAGI. CDR3 region: CASSYPGGSLSYEQYF. CDR3 DNA: TGTGCCAGCAGTTACCCAGGGGGCAGTTTATCCTACGAGCAGTACTTC.

V gene TRBV28 combines with J gene TRBJ1-4, with 10 nucleotides matching TRBD1. CDR1 and CDR2 from the germline V gene are MDHEN and SYDVKM. The junction had 6 bases not matched to a gene; V was cut back by 5 bases and J by 0 bases. This CDR3 has 17 amino acids. The CDR3 DNA follows: TGTGCCAGCAGTGGGCCGGGACAGGGGTCAACTAATGAAAAACTGTTTTTT. It encodes CASSGPGQGSTNEKLFF.

This clone was observed a single time. The genes are TRBV28 and TRBJ1-2, with D possibly TRBD1 on 5 matching bases. V lost 6 bases and J 5 bases, leaving 10 bases between the germline ends. The CDR3 has 12 residues. CDR1 and CDR2 from the germline V gene are MDHEN and SYDVKM. The DNA for the CDR3 is TGTGCCAGCAGCTTACAGGAATATGGCTACACCTTC. It is translated as CASSLQEYGYTF.